The 6 T cell receptor beta chains given below trace back to one sample, sequenced in a study of blood T cell repertoires in COVID-19. Assay used: immunoSEQ multiplex PCR; TCRdb lists only in-frame clones, some missing. This table holds about 280,000 clones, roughly 85% found once. Sample: PBMCs or T cells enriched from blood (not recorded which). All receptors derive from a woman aged 50 to 60 who had recovered from COVID-19.

CDR3 sequence reads: CASSYFPRTGADGYTF. The CDR3 coding sequence is TGTGCCAGCAGTTACTTTCCCCGCACAGGTGCAGATGGCTACACCTTC. V and J are TRBV6-5 and TRBJ1-2, with D perhaps matching TRBD1 (5 bases). Germline CDR1 and CDR2: MNHEY and SVGAGI. The CDR3 has 16 residues. Trimming took 1 base from V and 6 from J, leaving 18 bases between them.

The gene calls are TRBV11-2 and TRBJ1-1; 11 bases are a match to TRBD1. Germline CDR1 and CDR2: SGHAT and FQNNGV. J gave up 0 bases and V 5 bases, and 5 bases lay outside the gene matches. CDR3 size: 16 residues. Written as DNA, the CDR3 is TGTGCCAGCAGCAGGGACAGGGGGGGGATGAACACTGAAGCTTTCTTT. Amino acids: CASSRDRGGMNTEAFF. Complete variable domain (other parts from reference TRBV11-2 and TRBJ1-1): EAGVAQSPRYKIIEKRQSVAFWCNPISGHATLYWYQQILGQGPKLLIQFQNNGVVDDSQLPKDRFSAERLKGVDSTLKIQPAKLEDSAVYLCASSRDRGGMNTEAFFGQGTRLTVV.

The J gene is TRBJ2-1, the V gene TRBV11-2, with D tentatively TRBD1 (6 bases). This CDR3 region has 17 residues. From germline, CDR1 is SGHAT and CDR2 FQNNGV. V was pared by 1 base and J by 6 bases, with 19 bases between. The CDR3 is CASSLGRLQGGTNEQFF. CDR3 nucleotides: TGTGCCAGCAGCTTAGGCCGATTACAGGGTGGGACCAATGAGCAGTTCTTC.

The CDR3 DNA is TGTGCCAGCAGCCCGGAAGGGGGTCCTGAAGCTTTCTTT. Protein: CASSPEGGPEAFF. The chain links TRBV3-1 (or the pseudogene TRBV3-2) to TRBJ1-1; D possibly corresponds to TRBD1 (6 bases). Germline V gene lookup returns CDR1 LGHDT and CDR2 YNNKEL (reference sequence). The V gene lost 4 bases and the J gene lost 6 bases, with 12 bases spanning the gap. The CDR3 has 13 amino acids.

V usage is TRBV5-5 and J usage is TRBJ1-1; D possibly corresponds to TRBD1 (5 bases). Trimming left V 0 bases short and J 3 bases short, with 12 bases between. This CDR3 is built from 15 residues. CDR1 is SGHKS and CDR2 is YYEKEE in the germline V gene (reference sequence). Here the CDR3 reads CASSLDWGLYTEAFF. Here the CDR3 DNA reads TGTGCCAGCAGCTTGGATTGGGGCTTGTACACTGAAGCTTTCTTT.

V is TRBV24-1 and J is TRBJ1-1; 7 bases line up with TRBD1. V shed 2 bases, J shed 4 bases, and the junction held 6 bases outside the gene matches. Germline CDR1 KGHDR, CDR2 SFDVKD. The CDR3 is made up of 15 amino acids. The CDR3 sequence: CATSDSQAGGTEAFF. CDR3 coding DNA: TGTGCCACCAGTGATTCCCAGGCAGGGGGCACTGAAGCTTTCTTT.